This T cell receptor beta chain came from a study of regulatory T cells in long-lasting Graves disease. Study-wide results and caveats: Accuracy may have suffered from the small sample size.

Construction of TCR beta libraries relied on iRepertoire HTBI primers and on Arm-PCR targeting CDR3 regions. TCRdb independently ran MiXCR on the multiplex PCR reads; one entry per CDR3 protein. Of about 620,000 distinct CDR3 sequences in the sample, under 20% are singletons; the top ten hold approximately 18%. Time point of the sample: newly diagnosed GD, antithyroid drugs for less than 3 months. After RNA was extracted from PBMCs, the TCR library was made from it. The collection involved drawing roughly 9.1 milliliters of peripheral blood into EDTA tubes. Of note for this clonotype: Its antigen remains unknown.

Deletions cut 3 bases from V and 2 bases from J, with 12 bases between. The length of the CDR3 is 14 residues. Germline CDR1 and CDR2: SGHRS and YFSETQ. These data also featured in a second study, about T cells in Graves' hyperthyroidism and ophthalmopathy.

The sample here was peripheral blood mononuclear cells (PBMCs), taken at new diagnosis, from a patient treated with antithyroid drugs. The rearrangement joins TRBV5-1 to TRBJ2-7; D is perhaps TRBD1 (5 bases). The receptor was derived from a woman aged 25-40 years with Graves disease. DNA of the CDR3: TGCGCCAGCAGCTCAGGACAAACCCCCTACGAGCAGTACTTC. As protein: CASSSGQTPYEQYF. Variable domain in full (rest from reference TRBV5-1 and TRBJ2-7): KAGVTQTPRYLIKTRGQQVTLSCSPISGHRSVSWYQQTPGQGLQFLFEYFSETQRNKGNFPGRFSGRQFSNSRSEMNVSTLELGDSALYLCASSSGQTPYEQYFGPGTRLTVT.